This T cell receptor (delta chain) originates from a study of γδ T cells in repeated Plasmodium falciparum infection. Study-wide findings and caveats: Malian children's Vdelta2-negative repertoires appeared more expanded and less diverse than Australians'.

Vgamma9/Vdelta2+ and Vdelta2-negative gammadelta T cells were flow-sorted from PBMC for bulk sequencing. CDR3 size: 17 residues. Trimming at V came to 0 bases and at J to 8 bases, leaving 15 bases not matched to a gene. Per germline, CDR1 TSWWSYY and CDR2 QGS. To note about this clone: Its matching antigen is unknown. One base separates it from a far larger clone, so it is likely a read error.

TCRdb re-called clones from the multiplex PCR reads using CATT. Here the sample spans tens of thousands of delta-chain clones, over 0.75% being singletons. The chain joins TRDV1 to TRDJ1, with 7 bases identical to TRDD3. Since TCRdb gives no J gene, matching the DNA to germline was used here to assign it. The sequenced sample was gamma-delta T cells from blood. This receptor was taken from a pool of human donors (malaria-infected and uninfected, not separated). This CDR3 reads CALGELNVWGFYDKLIF. As DNA, the CDR3 is TGTGCTCTTGGGGAACTAAACGTCTGGGGGTTCTACGACAAACTCATCTTT.